This TCR beta chain was recovered during a study of T cell repertoires in cytomegalovirus infection. MiXCR was run by TCRdb on the reads, yielding one entry per CDR3 protein. The top ten hold over 60% of the sample, which has roughly 68,000 distinct CDR3 sequences, 20% to 25% seen once. For this clonotype: What it recognizes is unknown.

This CDR3 is 12 amino acids long. In germline, CDR1 is DFQATT, CDR2 SNEGSKA (reference sequence). V was shortened by 5 bases and J by 7 bases, with 14 bases between the two germline ends. The source material was CD8+ T cells from cultured PBMCs, sampled from culture after CMV antigen stimulation. The V call is TRBV20-1, the J call TRBJ1-1; D call uncertain. This clonotype was obtained from a human donor in good health (CMV status not recorded). Some clones in this sample may be carry-over from other donors' samples. The CDR3 spells CSASEAEFEAFF. The CDR3 DNA is TGCAGTGCTTCTGAAGCAGAATTTGAAGCTTTCTTT.